This T cell receptor beta chain was recovered during a study of T cell responses to AZD1222 COVID-19 vaccine. A word on this clone: Its antigen is undetermined.

TCRdb's table, derived via immunoSEQ multiplex PCR, lists solely in-frame clones and lacks some. The sample contains more than 150,000 clones, about 93% of which appear only once. Findings and caveats of the study: A mostly white British donor set with more females was recruited, and clonal diversity was possibly underestimated.

The source is an adult who received the AZD1222 COVID-19 vaccine. Sequenced here: peripheral blood, sampled 28 days after the second AZD1222 dose.

CDR3 coding DNA: TGTGCCAGCAGCGCCGAGTGGAGCCCTGAACTGTTTTTT. This encodes CASSAEWSPELFF. The chain joins TRBV11-1 to TRBJ1-4; the D is unclear. Germline values: CDR1 SGHAT, CDR2 FQDESV (reference sequence). Trimming left V 5 bases short and J 12 bases short, with 16 bases between. The CDR3 is 13 amino acids.